A selection of T cell receptor beta chains follows, all from one sample in a study of shared clonotypes between healthy human individuals. Data came from immunoSEQ multiplex PCR; TCRdb stores just in-frame clones and leaves some out. The profile shows 70,000 to 95,000 clones, about 63% of them singletons. Sequencing was carried out using memory CD8+ T cells sorted from blood. These receptors were taken from a man under 40 in good health. Both conserved end residues are part of each CDR3. Each record gives: J gene, V gene, D gene, clone size, CDR3 DNA, CDR3 protein. A D gene is named only where the DNA matches it firmly. Clone sizes are given selectively: once, few, many, or a class where the clone is expanded.

j_call: TRBJ2-1
v_call: TRBV6-4
d_call: TRBD2
clone_size: .
cdr3_nt: TGTGCCAGCAGTGAGACTAGCGGGAGCCCTAATGAGCAGTTCTTC
cdr3_aa: CASSETSGSPNEQFF

j_call: TRBJ2-3
v_call: TRBV7-3
d_call: .
clone_size: .
cdr3_nt: TGTGCCAGCAGCCCCGCCACGGCCGCCCACACAGATACGCAGTATTTT
cdr3_aa: CASSPATAAHTDTQYF

j_call: TRBJ1-5
v_call: TRBV28
d_call: .
clone_size: few
cdr3_nt: TGTGCCAGCAGTTGGATAGGTGTCGGTCAGCCCCAGCATTTT
cdr3_aa: CASSWIGVGQPQHF

j_call: TRBJ2-1
v_call: TRBV4-2
d_call: .
clone_size: few
cdr3_nt: TGTGCCAGCAGCCTGAACGGAGGGGAAATGAATGAGCAGTTCTTC
cdr3_aa: CASSLNGGEMNEQFF

j_call: TRBJ2-1
v_call: TRBV6-4
d_call: .
clone_size: many
cdr3_nt: TGTGCCAGCAGTGTGGACGGGAGCCTGAATGAGCAGTTCTTC
cdr3_aa: CASSVDGSLNEQFF

j_call: TRBJ2-1
v_call: TRBV6-4
d_call: TRBD2
clone_size: many
cdr3_nt: TGTGCCAGCAGTGTCGGGACTAGCGGGAGTTATGAGCAGTTCTTC
cdr3_aa: CASSVGTSGSYEQFF

j_call: TRBJ2-5
v_call: TRBV6-5
d_call: TRBD2
clone_size: .
cdr3_nt: TGTGCCAGCAGACCCGGGACTAGCTTATCAGGGACCCAGTACTTC
cdr3_aa: CASRPGTSLSGTQYF

j_call: TRBJ2-1
v_call: TRBV7-2
d_call: TRBD2
clone_size: few
cdr3_nt: TGTGCCAGCAGCTTTGGAACTGCGGGAGTCGCTGACAATGAGCAGTTCTTC
cdr3_aa: CASSFGTAGVADNEQFF

j_call: TRBJ2-3
v_call: TRBV25-1
d_call: .
clone_size: .
cdr3_nt: TGTGCCAGCAGTTCCCAAAGCCGGGACCCAAACACAGATACGCAGTATTTT
cdr3_aa: CASSSQSRDPNTDTQYF

j_call: TRBJ1-2
v_call: TRBV30
d_call: .
clone_size: .
cdr3_nt: TGTGCCTGGAGTGTACCTGGGACCTATGGCTACACCTTC
cdr3_aa: CAWSVPGTYGYTF

j_call: TRBJ2-5
v_call: TRBV6-6
d_call: .
clone_size: .
cdr3_nt: TGTGCCAGCAGCTCCACCGAGACAGACCAAGAGACCCAGTACTTC
cdr3_aa: CASSSTETDQETQYF

j_call: TRBJ1-2
v_call: TRBV29-1
d_call: TRBD1
clone_size: many
cdr3_nt: TGCAGCGTGACCGACAGGGAATATGGCTACACCTTC
cdr3_aa: CSVTDREYGYTF

j_call: TRBJ1-4
v_call: TRBV25-1
d_call: .
clone_size: many
cdr3_nt: TGTGCCAGCAGGAGTTATAATGAAAAACTGTTTTTT
cdr3_aa: CASRSYNEKLFF

j_call: TRBJ2-5
v_call: TRBV12-5
d_call: .
clone_size: .
cdr3_nt: TGTGCTAGTGCTACAAGGACAGAGGCGGGGGAGACCCAGTACTTC
cdr3_aa: CASATRTEAGETQYF

j_call: TRBJ2-7
v_call: TRBV7-9
d_call: .
clone_size: few
cdr3_nt: TGTGCCAGCAGCTCGGACAGCCAGGGCGAGCAGTACTTC
cdr3_aa: CASSSDSQGEQYF

j_call: TRBJ2-7
v_call: TRBV7-9
d_call: TRBD2
clone_size: .
cdr3_nt: TGTGCCAGCAGCGGCGGGACTAGCGGGAGGGCCGGTTACGAGCAGTACTTC
cdr3_aa: CASSGGTSGRAGYEQYF

j_call: TRBJ2-7
v_call: TRBV6-1
d_call: .
clone_size: .
cdr3_nt: TGTGCCAGCAGTGAAGCCCCCTCTGTCTCCTACGAGCAGTACTTC
cdr3_aa: CASSEAPSVSYEQYF

j_call: TRBJ2-7
v_call: TRBV25-1
d_call: .
clone_size: few
cdr3_nt: TGTGCCAGCAGGTCCCGGGACAACCACGAGCAGTACTTC
cdr3_aa: CASRSRDNHEQYF

j_call: TRBJ2-1
v_call: TRBV7-1
d_call: TRBD2
clone_size: .
cdr3_nt: TGTGCCAGCAGCGCCGGGGTAGCGGGCAATGAGCAGTTCTTC
cdr3_aa: CASSAGVAGNEQFF

j_call: TRBJ2-7
v_call: TRBV4-3
d_call: .
clone_size: .
cdr3_nt: TGCGCCAGCAGCCAAGGGGGCAGGGCGTACGAGCAGTACTTC
cdr3_aa: CASSQGGRAYEQYF

j_call: TRBJ2-1
v_call: TRBV29-1
d_call: TRBD2
clone_size: .
cdr3_nt: TGCAGCGTTGAGCGGGAGATAGGGAATGAGCAGTTCTTC
cdr3_aa: CSVEREIGNEQFF

j_call: TRBJ2-3
v_call: TRBV6-6
d_call: .
clone_size: .
cdr3_nt: TGTGCCAGCAGTTACGAACGCTACACAGATACGCAGTATTTT
cdr3_aa: CASSYERYTDTQYF

j_call: TRBJ2-2
v_call: TRBV7-6
d_call: TRBD2
clone_size: .
cdr3_nt: TGTGCCAGCAGCTTAAGTTTAGCGGGAGCCGGGGAGCTGTTTTTT
cdr3_aa: CASSLSLAGAGELFF

j_call: TRBJ2-3
v_call: TRBV7-9
d_call: .
clone_size: once
cdr3_nt: TGTGCCAGCAGCTTAGCGCTCGGTCCAGATACGCAGTATTTT
cdr3_aa: CASSLALGPDTQYF

j_call: TRBJ2-7
v_call: TRBV7-2
d_call: TRBD2
clone_size: .
cdr3_nt: TGTGCCAGCAGCTTAGTCCCATCATTAGCGGGAGATCTCGAGCAGTACTTC
cdr3_aa: CASSLVPSLAGDLEQYF

j_call: TRBJ2-7
v_call: TRBV27
d_call: .
clone_size: .
cdr3_nt: TGTGCCAGCAGTTCGCAGGGCTACGAGCAGTACTTC
cdr3_aa: CASSSQGYEQYF

j_call: TRBJ2-1
v_call: TRBV4-1
d_call: TRBD2
clone_size: many
cdr3_nt: TGCGCCAGCAGTATAGGACTAGCGGATAACAATGAGCAGTTCTTC
cdr3_aa: CASSIGLADNNEQFF

j_call: TRBJ2-3
v_call: TRBV5-5
d_call: .
clone_size: many
cdr3_nt: TGTGCCAGCTGCCCAGGGGAGGCAGATACGCAGTATTTT
cdr3_aa: CASCPGEADTQYF

j_call: TRBJ2-6
v_call: TRBV1
d_call: .
clone_size: .
cdr3_nt: TGCACCAGCAGATATGGTGGTTTGCGGGCCAACGTCCTGACTTTC
cdr3_aa: CTSRYGGLRANVLTF

j_call: TRBJ2-7
v_call: TRBV10-2
d_call: .
clone_size: few
cdr3_nt: TGCGCCAGCAGTGATGTCACGGACTCCTACGAGCAGTACTTC
cdr3_aa: CASSDVTDSYEQYF

j_call: TRBJ2-1
v_call: TRBV7-2
d_call: .
clone_size: .
cdr3_nt: TGTGCCAGCAGCCCCGGAGGGGTCTCCTACAATGAGCAGTTCTTC
cdr3_aa: CASSPGGVSYNEQFF

j_call: TRBJ2-7
v_call: TRBV6-1
d_call: TRBD1
clone_size: .
cdr3_nt: TGTGCCAGCAGTGTCGGGGACAGTTTCTACGAGCAGTACTTC
cdr3_aa: CASSVGDSFYEQYF

j_call: TRBJ2-5
v_call: TRBV28
d_call: .
clone_size: .
cdr3_nt: TGTGCCAGCAGTTCCCGTGGCTACCAAGAGACCCAGTACTTC
cdr3_aa: CASSSRGYQETQYF

j_call: TRBJ2-7
v_call: TRBV6-1
d_call: .
clone_size: medium-sized
cdr3_nt: TGTGCCAGCAGTGACAGGGGTGGGCCCTACGAGCAGTACTTC
cdr3_aa: CASSDRGGPYEQYF

j_call: TRBJ1-2
v_call: TRBV28
d_call: .
clone_size: .
cdr3_nt: TGTGCCAGCAGTCCTATCCCGGACAGCTCCTATGGCTACACCTTC
cdr3_aa: CASSPIPDSSYGYTF

j_call: TRBJ1-5
v_call: TRBV4-3
d_call: .
clone_size: .
cdr3_nt: TGCGCCAGCAGCCAAGATAGACATACGAGTCAGCCCCAGCATTTT
cdr3_aa: CASSQDRHTSQPQHF

j_call: TRBJ2-7
v_call: TRBV7-2
d_call: TRBD2
clone_size: .
cdr3_nt: TGTGCCAGCAGCTTAGGTCCTAGCGGGTTCTACGAGCAGTACTTC
cdr3_aa: CASSLGPSGFYEQYF

j_call: TRBJ2-7
v_call: TRBV5-5
d_call: .
clone_size: .
cdr3_nt: TGTGCCAGCACCTTGACAGGTTCTACCGAGCAGTACTTC
cdr3_aa: CASTLTGSTEQYF

j_call: TRBJ1-2
v_call: TRBV29-1
d_call: .
clone_size: .
cdr3_nt: TGCAGCGTTGAGACAGAGGGCTATGGCTACACCTTC
cdr3_aa: CSVETEGYGYTF

j_call: TRBJ1-2
v_call: TRBV2
d_call: .
clone_size: .
cdr3_nt: TGTGCCAGCACCCCAATGAACTATGGCTACACCTTC
cdr3_aa: CASTPMNYGYTF

j_call: TRBJ2-7
v_call: TRBV19
d_call: .
clone_size: .
cdr3_nt: TGTGCCAGTAGTAGGACAGACTACGAGCAGTACTTC
cdr3_aa: CASSRTDYEQYF

j_call: TRBJ1-2
v_call: TRBV14
d_call: .
clone_size: once
cdr3_nt: TGTGCCAGCAGCCAAGACGCCTATGGCTACACCTTC
cdr3_aa: CASSQDAYGYTF

j_call: TRBJ2-2
v_call: TRBV18
d_call: .
clone_size: few
cdr3_nt: TGTGCCAGCTCACCAAGGAACGGGGAGCTGTTTTTT
cdr3_aa: CASSPRNGELFF

j_call: TRBJ2-7
v_call: TRBV14
d_call: TRBD1
clone_size: many
cdr3_nt: TGTGCCAGCAGCCAGGGACAGGGAGGCTACGAGCAGTACTTC
cdr3_aa: CASSQGQGGYEQYF

j_call: TRBJ2-2
v_call: TRBV1
d_call: .
clone_size: many
cdr3_nt: TGCACCAGCAGCCAAGTTGGCACTAGCGGGGGGACCGGGGAGCTGTTTTTT
cdr3_aa: CTSSQVGTSGGTGELFF

j_call: TRBJ2-1
v_call: TRBV9
d_call: .
clone_size: .
cdr3_nt: TGTGCCAGCAGCGTATTCGGGGTGCCCGACAATGAGCAGTTCTTC
cdr3_aa: CASSVFGVPDNEQFF

j_call: TRBJ2-6
v_call: TRBV15
d_call: .
clone_size: few
cdr3_nt: TGTGCCACCAGCAGTAGTCTAGGGGCCAACGTCCTGACTTTC
cdr3_aa: CATSSSLGANVLTF

j_call: TRBJ2-7
v_call: TRBV19
d_call: .
clone_size: .
cdr3_nt: TGTGCCAGTAGTATCGGTGGGGGCGCCTCCTACGAGCAGTACTTC
cdr3_aa: CASSIGGGASYEQYF

j_call: TRBJ1-2
v_call: TRBV14
d_call: .
clone_size: .
cdr3_nt: TGTGCCAGCAGTTTAGGACAGACCTATGGCTACACCTTC
cdr3_aa: CASSLGQTYGYTF

j_call: TRBJ2-6
v_call: TRBV5-4
d_call: .
clone_size: .
cdr3_nt: TGTGCCAGCAGCTTATCTGGGGCCAACGTCCTGACTTTC
cdr3_aa: CASSLSGANVLTF

j_call: TRBJ2-7
v_call: TRBV4-2
d_call: TRBD2
clone_size: .
cdr3_nt: TGTGCCAGCAGCCAAGAAGCGGGAGGGGCCTACGAGCAGTACTTC
cdr3_aa: CASSQEAGGAYEQYF

j_call: TRBJ2-7
v_call: TRBV11-2
d_call: .
clone_size: few
cdr3_nt: TGTGCCAGCAGCCGTGTAGGGAACCGCTACGAGCAGTACTTC
cdr3_aa: CASSRVGNRYEQYF

j_call: TRBJ2-3
v_call: TRBV23-1
d_call: .
clone_size: many
cdr3_nt: TGCGCCAGAAGTCAATCTCCCGGCGGGACAGATACGCAGTATTTT
cdr3_aa: CARSQSPGGTDTQYF

j_call: TRBJ2-1
v_call: TRBV5-1
d_call: TRBD1
clone_size: .
cdr3_nt: TGCGCCAGCAGCTTCAGTGCGGGACAGGGCGGCAATGAGCAGTTCTTC
cdr3_aa: CASSFSAGQGGNEQFF